This paragraph covers one T cell receptor (beta chain) sequence. Its antigen is not identified. Clones were sequenced by immunoSEQ multiplex PCR, and TCRdb holds only the in-frame ones, with some missing. This table holds around 120,000 clones, around 64% found once. The data were taken from a study of shared clonotypes between healthy human individuals. Overall study: Donors had three CD4 naive, three CD4 memory, two CD8 naive and one CD8 memory plate apiece. The study, taken as a whole, reports: Of the naive CD4 clonotypes, about 5% were shared across a few donors. Naive subsets generally had larger estimated richness than memory subsets.

The CDR3 has 14 residues. V was pared by 1 base and J by 4 bases, with 7 bases between. CDR1 and CDR2 from the germline V gene are MGHDK and SYGVNS. Both CD45RO+ cells and CCR7-negative CD45RA+ TemRA cells were combined to make up CD8 memory. Sequencing was performed on memory CD8+ T cells sorted from blood. The subset denotes: CD45RO+ cells pooled with CCR7-negative TemRA cells. V is TRBV25-1 and J is TRBJ2-2; no definite D call. This receptor was identified in a woman aged 25-40 years in good health. In DNA form, the CDR3 reads TGTGCCAGCAGTGAATCGGCGAGCACCGGGGAGCTGTTTTTT. It yields the protein CASSESASTGELFF.